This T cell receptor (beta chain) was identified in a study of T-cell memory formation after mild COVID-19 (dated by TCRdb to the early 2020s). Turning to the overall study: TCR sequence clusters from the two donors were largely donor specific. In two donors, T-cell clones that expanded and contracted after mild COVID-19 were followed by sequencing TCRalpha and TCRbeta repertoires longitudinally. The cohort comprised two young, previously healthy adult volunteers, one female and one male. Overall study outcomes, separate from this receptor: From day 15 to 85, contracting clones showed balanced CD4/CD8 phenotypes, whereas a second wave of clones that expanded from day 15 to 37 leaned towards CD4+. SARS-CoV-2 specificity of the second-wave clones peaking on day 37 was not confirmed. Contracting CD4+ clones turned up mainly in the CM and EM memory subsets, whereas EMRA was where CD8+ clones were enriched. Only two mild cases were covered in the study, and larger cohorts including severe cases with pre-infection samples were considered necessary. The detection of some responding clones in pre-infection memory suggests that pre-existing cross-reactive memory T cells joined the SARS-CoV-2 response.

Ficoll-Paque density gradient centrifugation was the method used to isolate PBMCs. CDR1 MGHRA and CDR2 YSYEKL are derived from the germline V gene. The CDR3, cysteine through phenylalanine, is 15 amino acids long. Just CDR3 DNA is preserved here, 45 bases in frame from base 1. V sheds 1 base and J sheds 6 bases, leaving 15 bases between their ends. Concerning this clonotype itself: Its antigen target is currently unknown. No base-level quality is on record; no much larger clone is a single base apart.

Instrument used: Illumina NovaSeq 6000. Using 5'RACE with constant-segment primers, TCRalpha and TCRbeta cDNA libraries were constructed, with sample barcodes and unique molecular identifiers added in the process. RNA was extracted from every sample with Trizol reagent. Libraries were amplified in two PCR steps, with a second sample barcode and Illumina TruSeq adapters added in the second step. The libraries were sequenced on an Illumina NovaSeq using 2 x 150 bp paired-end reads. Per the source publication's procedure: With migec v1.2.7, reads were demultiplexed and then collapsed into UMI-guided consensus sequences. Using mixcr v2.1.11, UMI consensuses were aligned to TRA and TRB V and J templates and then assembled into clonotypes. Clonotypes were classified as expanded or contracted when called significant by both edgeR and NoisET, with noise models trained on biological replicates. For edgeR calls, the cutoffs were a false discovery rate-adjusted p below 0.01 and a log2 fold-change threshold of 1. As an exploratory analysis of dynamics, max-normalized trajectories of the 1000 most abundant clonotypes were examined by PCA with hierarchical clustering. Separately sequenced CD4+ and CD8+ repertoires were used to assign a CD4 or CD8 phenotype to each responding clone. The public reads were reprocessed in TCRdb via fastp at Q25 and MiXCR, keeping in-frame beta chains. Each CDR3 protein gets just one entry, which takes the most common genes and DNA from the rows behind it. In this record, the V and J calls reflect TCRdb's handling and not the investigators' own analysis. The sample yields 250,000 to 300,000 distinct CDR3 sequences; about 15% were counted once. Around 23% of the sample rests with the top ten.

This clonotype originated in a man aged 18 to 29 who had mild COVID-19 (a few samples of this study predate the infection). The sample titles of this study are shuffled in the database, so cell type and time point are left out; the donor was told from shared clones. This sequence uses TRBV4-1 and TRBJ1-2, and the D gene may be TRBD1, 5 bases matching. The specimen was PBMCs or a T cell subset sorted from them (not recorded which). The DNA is TGCGCCAGCAGCCAAGCGTCCGGGACGGCGAATGGCTACACCTTC. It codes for CASSQASGTANGYTF.